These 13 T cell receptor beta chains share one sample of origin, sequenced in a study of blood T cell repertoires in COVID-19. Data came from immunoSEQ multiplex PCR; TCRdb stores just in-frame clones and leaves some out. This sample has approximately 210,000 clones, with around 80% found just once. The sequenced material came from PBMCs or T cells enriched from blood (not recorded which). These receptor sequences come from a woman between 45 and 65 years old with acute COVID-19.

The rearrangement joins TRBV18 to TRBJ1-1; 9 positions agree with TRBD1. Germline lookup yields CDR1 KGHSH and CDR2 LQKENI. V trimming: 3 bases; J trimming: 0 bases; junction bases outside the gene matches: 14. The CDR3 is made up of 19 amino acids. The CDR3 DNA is TGTGCCAGCTCACCCTCGAAAGGACAGGGGAACACCATGAACACTGAAGCTTTCTTT. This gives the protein CASSPSKGQGNTMNTEAFF.

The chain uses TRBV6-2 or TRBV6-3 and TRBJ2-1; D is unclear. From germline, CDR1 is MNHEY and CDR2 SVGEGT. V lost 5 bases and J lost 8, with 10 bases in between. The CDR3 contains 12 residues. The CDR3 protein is CASSPQNDEQFF. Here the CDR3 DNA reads TGTGCCAGCAGTCCACAGAACGATGAGCAGTTCTTC.

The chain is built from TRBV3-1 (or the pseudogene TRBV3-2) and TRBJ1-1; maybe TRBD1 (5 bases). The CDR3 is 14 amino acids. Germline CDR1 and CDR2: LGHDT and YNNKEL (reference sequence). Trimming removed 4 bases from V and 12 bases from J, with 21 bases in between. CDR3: CASSLGDGSELTFF. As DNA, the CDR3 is TGTGCCAGCAGCCTTGGGGACGGGAGTGAATTAACTTTCTTT.

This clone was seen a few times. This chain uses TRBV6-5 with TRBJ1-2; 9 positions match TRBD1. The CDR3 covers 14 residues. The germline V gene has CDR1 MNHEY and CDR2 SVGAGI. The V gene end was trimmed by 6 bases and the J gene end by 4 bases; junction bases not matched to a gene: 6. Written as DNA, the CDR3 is TGTGCCAGCAGCTCCGGGGACAGGGTCTATGGCTACACCTTC. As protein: CASSSGDRVYGYTF.

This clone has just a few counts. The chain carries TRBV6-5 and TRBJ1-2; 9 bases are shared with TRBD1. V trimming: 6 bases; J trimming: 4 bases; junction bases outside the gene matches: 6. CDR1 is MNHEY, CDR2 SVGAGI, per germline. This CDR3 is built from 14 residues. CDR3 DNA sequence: TGTGCCAGCAGGGACGGGGACAGGGTCTATGGCTACACCTTC. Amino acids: CASRDGDRVYGYTF.

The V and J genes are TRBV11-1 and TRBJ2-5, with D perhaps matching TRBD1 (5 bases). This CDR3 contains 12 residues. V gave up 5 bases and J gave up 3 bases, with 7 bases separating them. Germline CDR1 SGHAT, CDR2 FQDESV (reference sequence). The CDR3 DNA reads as TGTGCCAGCAGCCCCAGGGAAGAGACCCAGTACTTC. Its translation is CASSPREETQYF.

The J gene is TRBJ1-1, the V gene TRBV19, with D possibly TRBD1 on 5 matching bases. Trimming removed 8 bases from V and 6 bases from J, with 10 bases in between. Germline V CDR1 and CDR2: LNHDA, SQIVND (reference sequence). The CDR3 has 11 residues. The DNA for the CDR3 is TGTGCCAGTCGGGGGGGTCCTGAAGCTTTCTTT. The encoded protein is CASRGGPEAFF.

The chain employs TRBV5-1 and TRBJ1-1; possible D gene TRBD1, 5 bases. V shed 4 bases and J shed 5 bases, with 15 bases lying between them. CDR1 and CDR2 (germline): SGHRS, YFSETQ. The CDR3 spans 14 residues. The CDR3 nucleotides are TGCGCCAGCAGCCTACTTCAGGGTGGGACTGAAGCTTTCTTT. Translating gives CASSLLQGGTEAFF.

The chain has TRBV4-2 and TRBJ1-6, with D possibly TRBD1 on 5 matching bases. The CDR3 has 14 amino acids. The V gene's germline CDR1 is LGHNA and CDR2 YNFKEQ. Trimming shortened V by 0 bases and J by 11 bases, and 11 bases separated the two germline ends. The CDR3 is CASSQEVGQAPLHF. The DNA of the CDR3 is TGTGCCAGCAGCCAAGAGGTGGGGCAGGCACCCCTCCACTTT.

This CDR3 reads CASSSRSGTGSEKLFF. The DNA for the CDR3 is TGTGCCAGTAGCAGCCGTTCCGGGACAGGGAGTGAAAAACTGTTTTTT. The chain joins TRBV19 to TRBJ1-4; 9 bases fit TRBD1. This CDR3 is 16 amino acids long. After removal of 6 bases from V and 7 bases from J, the junction contained 12 bases not matched to a gene. Germline V CDR1 and CDR2: LNHDA, SQIVND (reference sequence).

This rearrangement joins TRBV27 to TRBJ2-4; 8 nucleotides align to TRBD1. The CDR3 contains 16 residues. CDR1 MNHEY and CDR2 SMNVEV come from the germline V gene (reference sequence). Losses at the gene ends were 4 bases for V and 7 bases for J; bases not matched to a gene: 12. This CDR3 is CASSSPGQAPFNIQYF. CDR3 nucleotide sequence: TGTGCCAGCAGTTCACCGGGACAGGCCCCCTTTAACATTCAGTACTTC.

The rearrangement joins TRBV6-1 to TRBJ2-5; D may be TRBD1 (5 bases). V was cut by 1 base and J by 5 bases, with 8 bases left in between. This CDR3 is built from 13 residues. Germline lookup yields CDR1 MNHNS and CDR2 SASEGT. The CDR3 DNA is TGTGCCAGCAGTGAAGGGGGCGGCGAGACCCAGTACTTC. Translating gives CASSEGGGETQYF.

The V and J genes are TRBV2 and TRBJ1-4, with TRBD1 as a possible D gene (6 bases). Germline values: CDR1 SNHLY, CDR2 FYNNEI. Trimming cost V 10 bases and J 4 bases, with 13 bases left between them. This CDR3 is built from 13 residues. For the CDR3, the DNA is TGTGCCACCAGGGGCAGAAGTAATGAAAAACTGTTTTTT. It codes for CATRGRSNEKLFF.